Listed here are 14 T cell receptor beta chains from one sample, sequenced in a study of T cell repertoires in cytomegalovirus infection. TCRdb analysed the reads with MiXCR anew, one entry per CDR3 protein. Of around 440,000 distinct CDR3 sequences in the sample, approximately 10% were seen once. The sequencing input was PBMCs. The receptor set was obtained from a human donor in good health (CMV status not recorded). Some clones in this sample may be carry-over from other donors' samples.

This clonotype was recorded many times. The J gene is TRBJ2-2, the V gene TRBV7-9; the D is unclear. CDR1 SEHNR and CDR2 FQNEAQ come from the germline V gene (reference sequence). There are 15 residues in the CDR3. Trimming cost V 10 bases and J 4 bases, with 19 bases left between them. CDR3: CATLRIETPTGELFF. The DNA of the CDR3 is TGTGCCACCTTAAGAATAGAAACGCCCACCGGGGAGCTGTTTTTT.

This clonotype appeared a few times. The chain employs TRBV19 and TRBJ1-1; 7 nucleotides agree with TRBD1. The V segment lost 4 bases and the J segment 4 bases; nucleotides outside the gene matches: 6. Germline V CDR1 and CDR2: LNHDA, SQIVND (reference sequence). The length of the CDR3 is 14 residues. In DNA, the CDR3 is TGTGCCAGTAGTAGACAGGGAATAAGCACTGAAGCTTTCTTT. Its translation is CASSRQGISTEAFF.

This clonotype was observed many times. The chain combines TRBV7-9 with TRBJ2-5, with TRBD1 identical over 9 bases. V gave up 4 bases and J gave up 5 bases; unmatched junction bases: 8. Looked up from germline, CDR1 is SEHNR and CDR2 is FQNEAQ (reference sequence). The CDR3 spans 15 residues. The CDR3 DNA reads TGTGCCAGCAGCTCGCCGGGACAGGGCAGGGAGACCCAGTACTTC. Amino acids: CASSSPGQGRETQYF.

This clonotype was seen at least ten times. V usage is TRBV5-6 and J usage is TRBJ1-2; tentatively, D is TRBD1 (5 bases). The CDR3 is 17 residues long. The germline gives CDR1 SGHDT, CDR2 YYEEEE. The V gene lost 4 bases and the J gene lost 2 bases, with 21 bases spanning the gap. CDR3 coding DNA: TGTGCCAGCAGCGAGCGGACAAGACGTTATACCAACTATGGCTACACCTTC. This gives the protein CASSERTRRYTNYGYTF.

This clonotype has a single count. This rearrangement joins TRBV3-1 to TRBJ2-1; D is uncertain. From germline, CDR1 is LGHDT and CDR2 YNNKEL (reference sequence). The CDR3 has 13 amino acids. V was shortened by 2 bases and J by 5 bases, with 7 bases between the two germline ends. CDR3 sequence (DNA): TGTGCCAGCAGCCAAAGGTGGAACAATGAGCAGTTCTTC. The encoded protein is CASSQRWNNEQFF.

This clonotype was seen many times. The rearrangement joins TRBV28 to TRBJ2-7; 9 bases are a match to TRBD1. V was pared by 6 bases and J by 1 base, with 4 bases of the junction left unmatched. The germline CDR1 and CDR2 sequences are MDHEN and SYDVKM. CDR3 size: 14 residues. The CDR3 is CASRGQGVSYEQYF. The CDR3 DNA reads TGTGCCAGCAGGGGACAGGGAGTTTCCTACGAGCAGTACTTC.

This clonotype came up a few times. The chain joins TRBV7-9 to TRBJ2-7; D may be TRBD1 (6 bases). Trimming left V 4 bases short and J 0 bases short, with 10 bases between. CDR1 and CDR2 (germline): SEHNR, FQNEAQ (reference sequence). CDR3 length: 14 residues. CDR3 loop: CASSSGTNSYEQYF. For the CDR3, the DNA is TGTGCCAGCAGCTCCGGGACAAACTCCTACGAGCAGTACTTC. Variable domain in full (rest from reference TRBV7-9 and TRBJ2-7): DTGVSQNPRHKITKRGQNVTFRCDPISEHNRLYWYRQTLGQGPEFLTYFQNEAQLEKSRLLSDRFSAERPKGSFSTLEIQRTEQGDSAMYLCASSSGTNSYEQYFGPGTRLTVT.

This clonotype was seen ten or more times. The chain carries TRBV28 and TRBJ2-3; 9 nucleotides align to TRBD1. Germline CDR1 is MDHEN and CDR2 is SYDVKM. The V segment lost 2 bases and the J segment 6 bases; nucleotides outside the gene matches: 6. CDR3 length equals 15 residues. The CDR3 bases are TGTGCCAGCAGTTTAGGGGGACAGGGAAAGGATACGCAGTATTTT. Its protein product is CASSLGGQGKDTQYF.

This clonotype showed up just a few times. The chain employs TRBV19 and TRBJ2-2; 8 nucleotides line up with TRBD1. V trimming: 4 bases; J trimming: 7 bases; junction bases outside the gene matches: 11. Germline loops: CDR1 LNHDA, CDR2 SQIVND (reference sequence). There are 16 residues in the CDR3. CDR3 amino acids: CASSKIPGQGSGELFF. The CDR3, as DNA: TGTGCCAGTAGTAAAATCCCCGGACAGGGAAGCGGGGAGCTGTTTTTT. The full variable domain, rest sourced from reference TRBV19 and TRBJ2-2, is DGGITQSPKYLFRKEGQNVTLSCEQNLNHDAMYWYRQDPGQGLRLIYYSQIVNDFQKGDIAEGYSVSREKKESFPLTVTSAQKNPTAFYLCASSKIPGQGSGELFFGEGSRLTVL.

A few counts support this clonotype. The rearrangement uses TRBV6-5 and TRBJ2-7, with 12 positions matching TRBD2. Germline CDR1 is MNHEY and CDR2 is SVGAGI. The CDR3 consists of 16 residues. V shed 6 bases, J shed 1 base, and the junction held 7 bases outside the gene matches. CDR3 nucleotides: TGTGCCAGCAGGGCAACTAGCGGGAGGCTGTCCTACGAGCAGTACTTC. This codes for CASRATSGRLSYEQYF.

This clonotype was counted at least ten times. This chain joins TRBV3-1 and TRBJ2-7, with 11 bases matching TRBD1. CDR1 and CDR2 from the germline V gene are LGHDT and YNNKEL (reference sequence). The J segment lost 2 bases and the V segment lost 1 base, leaving 10 bases of the junction unmatched. This CDR3 comprises 18 residues. This CDR3 is CASSQGTGGRDWTYEQYF. CDR3 DNA: TGTGCCAGCAGCCAAGGGACAGGGGGCAGGGACTGGACCTACGAGCAGTACTTC.

This chain connects TRBV29-1 to TRBJ1-1; TRBD1 might be the D (5 bases). The CDR3 has 15 amino acids. Trimming removed 3 bases at V and 1 base at J, with 15 bases between. The germline gives CDR1 SQVTM, CDR2 ANQGSEA. CDR3 DNA: TGCAGCGTTGAGCCCCAGGGAAGATCGAACACTGAAGCTTTCTTT. Translation gives CSVEPQGRSNTEAFF.

Many counts were recorded for this clonotype. The chain has TRBV5-5 and TRBJ2-2, with TRBD1 matching over 7 bases. Germline CDR1 SGHKS, CDR2 YYEKEE (reference sequence). The CDR3 totals 13 residues. The ends lost 7 bases at V and 3 bases at J; junction bases unmatched: 3. CDR3 amino acids: CASSGTDTGELFF. CDR3 DNA: TGTGCCAGCTCCGGGACAGACACCGGGGAGCTGTTTTTT.

The chain is built from TRBV12-3 or TRBV12-4 and TRBJ1-4; the match to TRBD1 covers 7 bases. With V trimmed by 5 bases and J by 4 bases, 4 bases remained unmatched. The CDR3 sequence is 14 residues long. The CDR3 here is CASSPTGLNEKLFF. The CDR3 region has the DNA TGTGCCAGCAGTCCGACAGGGCTTAATGAAAAACTGTTTTTT.